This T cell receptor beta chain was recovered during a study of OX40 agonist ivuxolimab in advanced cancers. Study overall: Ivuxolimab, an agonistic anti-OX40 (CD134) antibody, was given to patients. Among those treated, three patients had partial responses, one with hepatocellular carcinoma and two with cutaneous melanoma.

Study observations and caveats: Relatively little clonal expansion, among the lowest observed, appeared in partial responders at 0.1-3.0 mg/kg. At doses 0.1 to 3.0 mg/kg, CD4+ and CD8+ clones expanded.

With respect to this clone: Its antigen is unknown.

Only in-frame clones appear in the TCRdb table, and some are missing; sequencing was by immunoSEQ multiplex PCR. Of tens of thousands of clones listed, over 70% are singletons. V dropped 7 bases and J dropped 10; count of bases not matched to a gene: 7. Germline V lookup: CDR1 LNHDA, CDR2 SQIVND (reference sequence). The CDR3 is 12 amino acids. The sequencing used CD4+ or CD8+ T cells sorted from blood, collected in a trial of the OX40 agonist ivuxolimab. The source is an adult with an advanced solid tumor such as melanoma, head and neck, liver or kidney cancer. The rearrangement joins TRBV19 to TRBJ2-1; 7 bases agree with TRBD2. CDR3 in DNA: TGTGCCAGTATTTCACCCGGGAGGGAGCAGTTCTTC. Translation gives CASISPGREQFF. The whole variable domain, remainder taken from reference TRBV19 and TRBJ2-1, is DGGITQSPKYLFRKEGQNVTLSCEQNLNHDAMYWYRQDPGQGLRLIYYSQIVNDFQKGDIAEGYSVSREKKESFPLTVTSAQKNPTAFYLCASISPGREQFFGPGTRLTVL.